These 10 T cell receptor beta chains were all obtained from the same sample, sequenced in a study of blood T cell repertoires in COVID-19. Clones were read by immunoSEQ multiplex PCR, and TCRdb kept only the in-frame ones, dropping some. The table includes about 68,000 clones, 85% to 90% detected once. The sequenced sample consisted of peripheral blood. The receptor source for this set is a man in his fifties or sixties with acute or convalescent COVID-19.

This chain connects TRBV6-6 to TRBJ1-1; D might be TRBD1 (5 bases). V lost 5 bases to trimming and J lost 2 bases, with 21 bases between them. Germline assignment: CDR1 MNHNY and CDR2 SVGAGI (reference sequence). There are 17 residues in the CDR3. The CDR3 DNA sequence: TGTGCCAGCAGTCCGCAACGACAAGGGGTGCTTAACACTGAAGCTTTCTTT. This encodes CASSPQRQGVLNTEAFF.

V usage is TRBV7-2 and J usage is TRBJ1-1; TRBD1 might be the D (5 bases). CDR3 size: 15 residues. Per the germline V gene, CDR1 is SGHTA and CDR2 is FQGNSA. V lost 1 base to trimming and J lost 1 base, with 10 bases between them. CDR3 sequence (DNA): TGTGCCAGCAGCTTAGGTGACAGACGGAACACTGAAGCTTTCTTT. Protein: CASSLGDRRNTEAFF.

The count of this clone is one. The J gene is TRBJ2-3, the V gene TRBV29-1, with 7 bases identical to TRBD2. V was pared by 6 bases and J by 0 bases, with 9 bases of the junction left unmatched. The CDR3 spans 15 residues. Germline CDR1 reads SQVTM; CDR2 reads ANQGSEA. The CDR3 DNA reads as TGCAGCGTGCTGGGGGGAGGGATTAGCACAGATACGCAGTATTTT. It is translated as CSVLGGGISTDTQYF.

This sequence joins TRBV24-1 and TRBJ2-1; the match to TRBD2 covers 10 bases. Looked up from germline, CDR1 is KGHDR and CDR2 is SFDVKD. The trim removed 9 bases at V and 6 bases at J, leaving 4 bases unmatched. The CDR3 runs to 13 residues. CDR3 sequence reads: CATEREGLNEQFF. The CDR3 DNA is TGTGCCACCGAGCGGGAGGGCCTCAATGAGCAGTTCTTC.

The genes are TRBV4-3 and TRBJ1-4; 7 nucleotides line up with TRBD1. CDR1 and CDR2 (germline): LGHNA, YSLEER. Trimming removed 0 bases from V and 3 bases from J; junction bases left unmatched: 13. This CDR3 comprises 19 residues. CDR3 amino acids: CASSQDRDRRVLANEKLFF. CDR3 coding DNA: TGCGCCAGCAGCCAAGACCGGGACAGAAGAGTCTTGGCTAATGAAAAACTGTTTTTT.

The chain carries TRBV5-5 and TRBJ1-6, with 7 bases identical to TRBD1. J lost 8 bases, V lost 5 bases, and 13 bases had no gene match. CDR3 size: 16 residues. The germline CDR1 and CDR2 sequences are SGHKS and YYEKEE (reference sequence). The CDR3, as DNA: TGTGCCAGCAGAAACTACGACAGGGTTCCCCATTCACCCCTCCACTTT. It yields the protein CASRNYDRVPHSPLHF.

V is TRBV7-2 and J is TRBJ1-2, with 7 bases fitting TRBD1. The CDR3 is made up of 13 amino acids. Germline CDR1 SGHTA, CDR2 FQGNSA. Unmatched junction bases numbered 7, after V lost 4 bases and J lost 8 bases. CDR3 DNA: TGTGCCAGCAGCTCCACAGGGGTCAGGGGCTACACCTTC. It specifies CASSSTGVRGYTF.

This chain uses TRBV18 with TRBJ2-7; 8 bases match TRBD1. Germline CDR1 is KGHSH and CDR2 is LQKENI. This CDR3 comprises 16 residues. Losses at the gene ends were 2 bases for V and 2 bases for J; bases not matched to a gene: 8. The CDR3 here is CASSPFMGQETYEQYF. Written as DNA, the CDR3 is TGTGCCAGCTCACCATTTATGGGACAGGAGACCTACGAGCAGTACTTC. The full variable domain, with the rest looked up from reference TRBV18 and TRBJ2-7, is NAGVMQNPRHLVRRRGQEARLRCSPMKGHSHVYWYRQLPEEGLKFMVYLQKENIIDESGMPKERFSAEFPKEGPSILRIQQVVRGDSAAYFCASSPFMGQETYEQYFGPGTRLTVT.

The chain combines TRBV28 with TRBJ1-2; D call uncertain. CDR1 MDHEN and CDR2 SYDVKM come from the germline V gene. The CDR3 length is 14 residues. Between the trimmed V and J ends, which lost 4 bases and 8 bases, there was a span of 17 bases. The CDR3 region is CASSSGPLNRGYTF. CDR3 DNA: TGTGCCAGCAGTTCTGGGCCCCTTAATAGAGGCTACACCTTC.

The CDR3 coding sequence is TGTGCCAGCAGCTTGGGACTCGGAACAAATGAAGCTTTCTTT. It specifies CASSLGLGTNEAFF. The genes are TRBV5-4 and TRBJ1-1; D gene uncertain. CDR1 is SGHNT and CDR2 is YYREEE in the germline V gene (reference sequence). V shed 0 bases and J shed 7 bases, with 13 bases lying between them. This CDR3 spans 14 amino acids.